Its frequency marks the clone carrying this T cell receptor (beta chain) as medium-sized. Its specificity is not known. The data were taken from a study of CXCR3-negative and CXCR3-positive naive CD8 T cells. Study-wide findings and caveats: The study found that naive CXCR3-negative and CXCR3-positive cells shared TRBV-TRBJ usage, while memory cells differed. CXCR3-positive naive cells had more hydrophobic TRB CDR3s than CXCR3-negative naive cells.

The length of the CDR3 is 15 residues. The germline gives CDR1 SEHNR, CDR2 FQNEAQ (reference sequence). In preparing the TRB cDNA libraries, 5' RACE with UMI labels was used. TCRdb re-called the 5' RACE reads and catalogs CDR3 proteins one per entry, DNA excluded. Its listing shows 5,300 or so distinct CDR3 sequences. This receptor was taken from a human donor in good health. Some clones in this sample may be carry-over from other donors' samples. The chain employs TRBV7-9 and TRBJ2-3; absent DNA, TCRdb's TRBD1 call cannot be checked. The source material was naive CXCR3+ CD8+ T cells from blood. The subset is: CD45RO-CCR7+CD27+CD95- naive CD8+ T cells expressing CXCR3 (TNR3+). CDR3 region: CASSLSRPSTDTQYF.